The T cell receptor (beta chain) under discussion was sequenced for a study of blood T cell repertoires in COVID-19. Overall study context: Sites in the United States, Italy and Spain provided acute and convalescent COVID-19 samples. Sample material is recorded as cDNA or gDNA derived from T cells, B-cell-depleted T cells, or PBMCs.

The V end lost 5 bases, the J end lost 2 bases, and 9 bases lay between the germline ends. This CDR3 comprises 13 residues. Germline V gives CDR1 SEHNR, CDR2 FQNEAQ (reference sequence). The authors' processing: Amplification of reference gene primers provided the estimated nucleated cell counts. This table comes from immunoSEQ multiplex PCR, and its TCRdb copy is limited to in-frame clones, with some not included. That table is the source of V, J and clone size, and D and trimming were worked out from the DNA. This repertoire shows about 200,000 clones, around 86% found once; its top ten account for roughly 4.1%.

The specimen sequenced was peripheral blood. This clonotype originated in a man between 50 and 59 years old with acute or convalescent COVID-19. V and J are TRBV7-9 and TRBJ1-1; a weak D match, TRBD1 (5 bases). The CDR3 region has the DNA TGTGCCAGCAGCCTCGGACAAAACACTGAAGCTTTCTTT. Amino acids: CASSLGQNTEAFF.